The sample holds one count of the clone carrying this T cell receptor (beta chain). The antigen remains undetermined. The source of the sample is a study of OX40 agonist ivuxolimab in advanced cancers. At the level of the study: Participants averaged about 66 years of age (range about 23 to 80) and were roughly 83% male.

Study-wide points: Relative to CD4+ cells, CD8+ T cells on average had more expanded clones.

CDR1 is LNHNV, CDR2 YYDKDF, per germline (reference sequence). This CDR3 has 16 amino acids. V lost 4 bases and J lost 2, with 17 bases in between. Data came from immunoSEQ multiplex PCR; TCRdb stores just in-frame clones and leaves some out. The data show tens of thousands of clones, approximately 90% seen once. The sequencing here drew on CD4+ or CD8+ T cells sorted from blood, taken in a trial of the OX40 agonist ivuxolimab. This sequence originates from an adult with an advanced solid tumor such as melanoma, head and neck, liver or kidney cancer. The chain carries TRBV15 and TRBJ2-5; D is undetermined. The CDR3 DNA sequence: TGTGCCACCAGCATCTCCCACCTGCGGTCGCAAGAGACCCAGTACTTC. Amino acid sequence: CATSISHLRSQETQYF.